This T cell receptor beta chain was obtained from a study of early T cells in non-severe SARS-CoV-2 infection. Trimming pared 4 bases from V and 1 base from J, leaving 8 bases between. The CDR3 runs 14 residues. Per the germline V gene, CDR1 is MNHEY and CDR2 is SVGAGI. Unique molecular identifiers were added to individual cDNA molecules. One entry per CDR3 protein results from TCRdb running MiXCR on the 5' RACE reads. The data contain 84,000 or so distinct CDR3 sequences, about 14% of them seen just once; the ten biggest clones take up roughly 11%. The sequenced material came from whole blood. The sequence came from an adult who was a healthcare worker with PCR-confirmed SARS-CoV-2 infection or an uninfected control (not recorded which). This sequence joins TRBV6-5 and TRBJ1-3; the D gene is possibly TRBD1 (5 bases). CDR3 coding DNA: TGTGCCAGCAGTTTACAGGCTTCTGGAAACACCATATATTTT. The encoded protein is CASSLQASGNTIYF.